This T cell receptor (beta chain) is drawn from a study of T cell responses to AZD1222 COVID-19 vaccine. Study outcomes and limitations: There were mostly white British donors and more females than males, and clonal diversity was possibly underestimated. Baseline seropositivity occurred in only a handful of AZD1222 recipients. A reported finding is that nearly half of spike-specific TCRs target unmutated variant regions. Among vaccine-associated CD4 TCRs, coverage spanned spike, with dominance at 160-218 and 743-854.

Regarding this clone: Its target is not known.

Profiling relied on immunoSEQ multiplex PCR, and the TCRdb table lists in-frame clones only, not all of them. The table lists about 86,000 clones, almost 80% of them singletons. The V and J ends lost 4 bases and 0 bases, in that order; junction bases with no gene match: 6. CDR3 length: 16 amino acids. Germline CDR1 reads SGHTS; CDR2 reads YDEGEE. The sample was peripheral blood, taken on day 0 of AZD1222 vaccination. The TCR originated in an adult in good health. The J gene is TRBJ1-3, the V gene TRBV5-8; TRBD1 matches at 8 bases. The chain's CDR3 is CASSHRDRSSGNTIYF. The CDR3 DNA reads TGTGCCAGCAGCCATCGGGACAGGAGCTCTGGAAACACCATATATTTT.